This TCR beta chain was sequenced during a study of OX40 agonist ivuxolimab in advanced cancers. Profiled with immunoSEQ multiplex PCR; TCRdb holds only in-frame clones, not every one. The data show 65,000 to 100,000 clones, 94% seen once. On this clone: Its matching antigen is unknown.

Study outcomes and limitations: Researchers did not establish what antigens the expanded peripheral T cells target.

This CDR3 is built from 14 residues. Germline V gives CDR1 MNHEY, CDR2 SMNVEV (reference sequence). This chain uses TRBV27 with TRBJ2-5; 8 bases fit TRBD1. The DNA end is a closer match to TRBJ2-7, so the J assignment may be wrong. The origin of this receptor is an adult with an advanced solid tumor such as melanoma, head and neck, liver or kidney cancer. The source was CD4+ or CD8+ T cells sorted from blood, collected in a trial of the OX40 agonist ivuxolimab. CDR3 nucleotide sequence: TGTGCCAGCAGGCTAACAGGGGGCTCCTACGAGCAGTACTTC. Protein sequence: CASRLTGGSYEQYF.